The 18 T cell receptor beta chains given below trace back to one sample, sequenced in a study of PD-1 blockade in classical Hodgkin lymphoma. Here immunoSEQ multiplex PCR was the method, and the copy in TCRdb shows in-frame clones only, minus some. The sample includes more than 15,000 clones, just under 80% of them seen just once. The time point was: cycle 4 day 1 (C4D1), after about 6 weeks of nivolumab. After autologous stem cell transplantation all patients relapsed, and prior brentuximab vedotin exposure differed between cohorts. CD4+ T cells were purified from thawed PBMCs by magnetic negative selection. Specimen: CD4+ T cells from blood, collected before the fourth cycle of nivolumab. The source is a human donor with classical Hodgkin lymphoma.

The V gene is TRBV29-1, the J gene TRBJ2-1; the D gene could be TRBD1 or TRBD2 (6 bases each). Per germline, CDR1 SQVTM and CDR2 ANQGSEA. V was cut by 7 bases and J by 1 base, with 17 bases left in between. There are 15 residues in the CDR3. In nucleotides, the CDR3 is TGCAGCGGGTCCCTTGCGGGACATTCCTACAATGAGCAGTTCTTC. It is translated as CSGSLAGHSYNEQFF.

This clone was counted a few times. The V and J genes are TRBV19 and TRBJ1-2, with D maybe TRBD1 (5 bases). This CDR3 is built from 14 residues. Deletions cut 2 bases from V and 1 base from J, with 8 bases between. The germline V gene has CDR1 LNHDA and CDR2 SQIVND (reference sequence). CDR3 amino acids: CASSIRQNNYGYTF. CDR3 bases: TGTGCCAGTAGTATACGACAGAATAACTATGGCTACACCTTC. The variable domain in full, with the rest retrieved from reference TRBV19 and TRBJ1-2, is DGGITQSPKYLFRKEGQNVTLSCEQNLNHDAMYWYRQDPGQGLRLIYYSQIVNDFQKGDIAEGYSVSREKKESFPLTVTSAQKNPTAFYLCASSIRQNNYGYTFGSGTRLTVV.

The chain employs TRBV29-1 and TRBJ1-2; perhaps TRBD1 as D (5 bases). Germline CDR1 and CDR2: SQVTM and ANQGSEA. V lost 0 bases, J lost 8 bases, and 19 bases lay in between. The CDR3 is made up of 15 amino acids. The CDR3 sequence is CSVEDWGDPQRGYTF. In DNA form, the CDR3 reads TGCAGCGTTGAAGATTGGGGGGACCCCCAACGAGGCTACACCTTC.

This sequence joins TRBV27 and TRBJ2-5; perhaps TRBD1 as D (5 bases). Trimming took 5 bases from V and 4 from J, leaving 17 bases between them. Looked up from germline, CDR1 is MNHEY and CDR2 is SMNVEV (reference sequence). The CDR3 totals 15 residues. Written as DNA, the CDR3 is TGTGCCAGCAGTCCGTTGGCAGGGTCGGCAGAGACCCAGTACTTC. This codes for CASSPLAGSAETQYF.

CDR3 nucleotides: TGCAGTGCCAACTGGATCCCCCAGCATTTT. Translating it yields CSANWIPQHF. The V gene is TRBV20-1, the J gene TRBJ1-5, with D unclear. The CDR3 contains 10 residues. Germline CDR1 and CDR2: DFQATT and SNEGSKA (reference sequence). Trimming removed 6 bases at V and 10 bases at J, with 10 bases between.

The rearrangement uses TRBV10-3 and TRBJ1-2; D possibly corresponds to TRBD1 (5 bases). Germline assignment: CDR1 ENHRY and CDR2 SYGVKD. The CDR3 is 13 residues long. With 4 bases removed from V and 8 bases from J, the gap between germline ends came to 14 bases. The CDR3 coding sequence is TGTGCCATCAGTGGGGACCCCCCAGCCGGCTACACCTTC. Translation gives CAISGDPPAGYTF.

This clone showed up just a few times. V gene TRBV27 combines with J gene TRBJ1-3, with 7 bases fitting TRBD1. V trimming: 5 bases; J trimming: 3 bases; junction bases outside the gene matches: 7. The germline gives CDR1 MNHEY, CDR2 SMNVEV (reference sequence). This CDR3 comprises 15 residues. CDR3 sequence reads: CASSKRQGLGNTIYF. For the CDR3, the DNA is TGTGCCAGCAGTAAACGACAGGGACTTGGAAACACCATATATTTT.

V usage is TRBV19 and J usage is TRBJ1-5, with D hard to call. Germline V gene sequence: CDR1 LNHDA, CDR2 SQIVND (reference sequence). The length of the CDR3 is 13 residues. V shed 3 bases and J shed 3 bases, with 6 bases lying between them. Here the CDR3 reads CASSIMDNQPQHF. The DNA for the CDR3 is TGTGCCAGTAGTATTATGGACAATCAGCCCCAGCATTTT.

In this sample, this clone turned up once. The CDR3 spells CASSRNEGFGEKLFF. CDR3 sequence (DNA): TGTGCCAGCAGCAGGAATGAGGGGTTTGGCGAAAAACTGTTTTTT. J is TRBJ1-4 and V is TRBV7-6, with TRBD1 as a possible D gene (5 bases). The V end was cut by 5 bases, the J end by 8 bases, with 18 bases between. Germline V gives CDR1 SGHVS, CDR2 FNYEAQ. There are 15 residues in the CDR3.

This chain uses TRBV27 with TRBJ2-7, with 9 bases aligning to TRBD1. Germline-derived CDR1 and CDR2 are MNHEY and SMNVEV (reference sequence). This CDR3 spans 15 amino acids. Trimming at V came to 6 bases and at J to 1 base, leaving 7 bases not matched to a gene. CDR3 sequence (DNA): TGTGCCAGCAGACGGGACAGGGTAAGGTCCTACGAGCAGTACTTC. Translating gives CASRRDRVRSYEQYF.

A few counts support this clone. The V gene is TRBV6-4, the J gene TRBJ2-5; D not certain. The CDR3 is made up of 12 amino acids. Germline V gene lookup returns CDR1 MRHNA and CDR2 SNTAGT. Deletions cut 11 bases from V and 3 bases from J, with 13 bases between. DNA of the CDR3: TGTGCCCCAGGCGATGGAGAAGAGACCCAGTACTTC. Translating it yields CAPGDGEETQYF.

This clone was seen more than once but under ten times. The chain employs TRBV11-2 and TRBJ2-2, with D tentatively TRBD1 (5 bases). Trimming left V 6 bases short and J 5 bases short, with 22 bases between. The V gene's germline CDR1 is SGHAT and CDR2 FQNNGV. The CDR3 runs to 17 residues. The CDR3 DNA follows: TGTGCCAGCAGTCATAGTCAGACAGTACCGAGGACCGGGGAGCTGTTTTTT. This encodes CASSHSQTVPRTGELFF.

CDR3 residues: CASSPAAASYNEQFF. CDR3 nucleotide sequence: TGTGCCAGCAGCCCCGCAGCAGCCTCCTACAATGAGCAGTTCTTC. V and J are TRBV5-5 and TRBJ2-1; D unresolved. Germline CDR1 and CDR2: SGHKS and YYEKEE (reference sequence). V dropped 4 bases and J dropped 0 bases, with 11 bases sitting between them. The CDR3 totals 15 residues.

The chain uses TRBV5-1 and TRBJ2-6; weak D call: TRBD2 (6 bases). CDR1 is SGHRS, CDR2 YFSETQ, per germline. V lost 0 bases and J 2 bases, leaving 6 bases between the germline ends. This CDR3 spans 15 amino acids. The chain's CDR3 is CASSLAGAGANVLTF. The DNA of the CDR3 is TGCGCCAGCAGCTTGGCGGGGGCTGGGGCCAACGTCCTGACTTTC. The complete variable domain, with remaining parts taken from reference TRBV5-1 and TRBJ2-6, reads KAGVTQTPRYLIKTRGQQVTLSCSPISGHRSVSWYQQTPGQGLQFLFEYFSETQRNKGNFPGRFSGRQFSNSRSEMNVSTLELGDSALYLCASSLAGAGANVLTFGAGSRLTVL.

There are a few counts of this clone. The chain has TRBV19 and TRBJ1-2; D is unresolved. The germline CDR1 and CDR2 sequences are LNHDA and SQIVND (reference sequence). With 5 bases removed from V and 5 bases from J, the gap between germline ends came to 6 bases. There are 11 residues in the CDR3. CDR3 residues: CASSERYGYTF. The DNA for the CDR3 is TGTGCCAGTAGTGAAAGATATGGCTACACCTTC. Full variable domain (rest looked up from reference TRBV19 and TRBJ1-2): DGGITQSPKYLFRKEGQNVTLSCEQNLNHDAMYWYRQDPGQGLRLIYYSQIVNDFQKGDIAEGYSVSREKKESFPLTVTSAQKNPTAFYLCASSERYGYTFGSGTRLTVV.

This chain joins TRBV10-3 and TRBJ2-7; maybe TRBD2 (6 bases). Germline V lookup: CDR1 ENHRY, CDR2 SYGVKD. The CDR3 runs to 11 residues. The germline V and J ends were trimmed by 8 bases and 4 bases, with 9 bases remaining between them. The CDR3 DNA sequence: TGTGCCATCGGGGGAGGTTACGAGCAGTACTTC. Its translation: CAIGGGYEQYF.

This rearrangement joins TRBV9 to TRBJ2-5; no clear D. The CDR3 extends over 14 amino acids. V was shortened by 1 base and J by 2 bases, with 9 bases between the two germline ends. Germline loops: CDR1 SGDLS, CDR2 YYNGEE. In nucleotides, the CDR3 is TGTGCCAGCAGCGTACTCTCTTTTCAAGAGACCCAGTACTTC. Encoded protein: CASSVLSFQETQYF.

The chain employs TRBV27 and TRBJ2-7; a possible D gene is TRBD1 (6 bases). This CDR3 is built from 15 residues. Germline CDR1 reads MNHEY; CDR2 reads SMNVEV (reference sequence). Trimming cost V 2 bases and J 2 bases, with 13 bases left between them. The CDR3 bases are TGTGCCAGCAGTTTAGTACCCAGGGACACCTACGAGCAGTACTTC. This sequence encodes CASSLVPRDTYEQYF.